These 10 T cell receptor beta chains came from one sample sequenced in a study of shared clonotypes between healthy human individuals. Libraries were prepared by immunoSEQ multiplex PCR; TCRdb keeps only in-frame clonotypes and omits some of them. This table has approximately 1.5 million clones, approximately 98.5% appearing once. Material: naive CD4+ T cells sorted from blood. Subset specified: CD45RA+ positively selected. Receptors originate from a young man in good health.

The chain uses TRBV19 and TRBJ2-1; 9 bases line up with TRBD1. The ends lost 0 bases at V and 9 bases at J; junction bases unmatched: 12. CDR3 size: 17 residues. Germline lookup yields CDR1 LNHDA and CDR2 SQIVND (reference sequence). CDR3 amino acids: CASSIDLTGQGQVEQFF. CDR3 in DNA: TGTGCCAGTAGTATAGATCTGACCGGACAGGGGCAGGTTGAGCAGTTCTTC.

The chain combines TRBV5-1 with TRBJ2-7; D remains ambiguous. This CDR3 is built from 16 residues. CDR1 and CDR2 (germline): SGHRS, YFSETQ. V lost 0 bases and J lost 3, with 16 bases in between. CDR3 residues: CASSLDPSLRNYEQYF. The DNA of the CDR3 is TGCGCCAGCAGCTTGGACCCTAGTCTAAGAAACTACGAGCAGTACTTC.

V is TRBV7-2 and J is TRBJ1-2, with D unresolved. V was trimmed by 5 bases and J by 4 bases, leaving 23 bases between them. This CDR3 comprises 17 residues. Per the germline V gene, CDR1 is SGHTA and CDR2 is FQGNSA. This CDR3 is CASSIDEIRGKGYGYTF. CDR3 bases: TGTGCCAGCAGCATCGACGAAATACGGGGAAAGGGCTATGGCTACACCTTC.

This chain connects TRBV5-1 to TRBJ2-1, with TRBD2 matching 7 bases. V trimming: 2 bases; J trimming: 6 bases; junction bases outside the gene matches: 8. There are 15 residues in the CDR3. The germline V gene encodes CDR1 SGHRS and CDR2 YFSETQ. CDR3 nucleotide sequence: TGCGCCAGCAGCTTTGAGGGAGGGGTCAGCAATGAGCAGTTCTTC. It is translated as CASSFEGGVSNEQFF.

V usage is TRBV5-1 and J usage is TRBJ2-3; TRBD2 matches 15 bases. Germline CDR1 is SGHRS and CDR2 is YFSETQ. The CDR3 is 17 residues long. V was clipped by 4 bases and J by 4 bases; unmatched bases: 7. The DNA of the CDR3 is TGCGCCAGCAGCCTAGGGACTAGCGGGAGGTGGGCAGATACGCAGTATTTT. Protein sequence: CASSLGTSGRWADTQYF. The variable domain in full, with the rest retrieved from reference TRBV5-1 and TRBJ2-3, is KAGVTQTPRYLIKTRGQQVTLSCSPISGHRSVSWYQQTPGQGLQFLFEYFSETQRNKGNFPGRFSGRQFSNSRSEMNVSTLELGDSALYLCASSLGTSGRWADTQYFGPGTRLTVL.

V is TRBV12-5 and J is TRBJ2-1, with 7 nucleotides matching TRBD2. The CDR3 has 16 amino acids. The V gene's germline CDR1 is LGHNT and CDR2 FRNRAP. V dropped 0 bases and J dropped 5; count of bases not matched to a gene: 7. The CDR3 region is CASGLVMAGVDNEQFF. The CDR3 bases are TGTGCTAGTGGTTTGGTAATGGCGGGAGTCGACAATGAGCAGTTCTTC. Variable domain in full (rest from reference TRBV12-5 and TRBJ2-1): DARVTQTPRHKVTEMGQEVTMRCQPILGHNTVFWYRQTMMQGLELLAYFRNRAPLDDSGMPKDRFSAEMPDATLATLKIQPSEPRDSAVYFCASGLVMAGVDNEQFFGPGTRLTVL.

The chain couples TRBV5-4 to TRBJ2-5; D remains unclear. V was trimmed by 3 bases and J by 2 bases, leaving 11 bases between them. This CDR3 has 14 residues. Germline assignment: CDR1 SGHNT and CDR2 YYREEE (reference sequence). The DNA of the CDR3 is TGTGCCAGCAGCTACTCAGGTATACAAGAGACCCAGTACTTC. It encodes CASSYSGIQETQYF.

The gene calls are TRBV30 and TRBJ2-7, with D unclear. Trimming removed 3 bases from V and 9 bases from J, with 18 bases in between. CDR1 GTSNPN and CDR2 SVGIG come from the germline V gene (reference sequence). CDR3 length: 13 residues. CDR3 sequence (DNA): TGTGCCTGGAGGCAGACAAGTTCGGGTGTGCAGTACTTC. Protein sequence: CAWRQTSSGVQYF.

The J gene is TRBJ2-1, the V gene TRBV11-2; a possible D gene is TRBD1 (5 bases). Germline loops: CDR1 SGHAT, CDR2 FQNNGV. This CDR3 comprises 15 residues. V gave up 4 bases and J gave up 3 bases, with 13 bases separating them. CDR3 sequence reads: CASSSQGSRYNEQFF. The CDR3, as DNA: TGTGCCAGCAGCTCCCAGGGTTCTCGCTACAATGAGCAGTTCTTC.

The V call is TRBV5-4, the J call TRBJ2-7; 7 nucleotides align to TRBD1. V gave up 5 bases and J gave up 3 bases; unmatched junction bases: 8. CDR3 size: 14 residues. CDR1 is SGHNT and CDR2 is YYREEE in the germline V gene (reference sequence). CDR3 DNA sequence: TGTGCCAGCAGAGAACCGGGACAGAACTACGAGCAGTACTTC. Protein sequence: CASREPGQNYEQYF.